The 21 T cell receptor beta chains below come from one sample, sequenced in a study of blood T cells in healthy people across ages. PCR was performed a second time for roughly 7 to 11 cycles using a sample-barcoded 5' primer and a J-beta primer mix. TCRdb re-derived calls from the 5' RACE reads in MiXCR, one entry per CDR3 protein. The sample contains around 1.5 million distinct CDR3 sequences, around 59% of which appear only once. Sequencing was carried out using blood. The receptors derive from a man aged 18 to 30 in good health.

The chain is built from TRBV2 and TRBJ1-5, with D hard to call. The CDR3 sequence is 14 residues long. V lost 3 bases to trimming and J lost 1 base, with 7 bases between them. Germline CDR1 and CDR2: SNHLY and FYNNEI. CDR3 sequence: CASSDRGSNQPQHF. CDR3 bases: TGTGCCAGCAGTGACCGTGGGAGCAATCAGCCCCAGCATTTT.

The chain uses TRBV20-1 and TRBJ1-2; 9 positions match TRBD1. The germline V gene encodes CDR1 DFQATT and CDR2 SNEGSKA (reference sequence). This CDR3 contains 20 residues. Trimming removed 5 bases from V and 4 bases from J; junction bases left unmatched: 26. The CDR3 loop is CSALPFWTGESRPSGYGYTF. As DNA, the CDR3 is TGCAGTGCTCTACCATTCTGGACAGGGGAGTCTCGGCCCTCGGGCTATGGCTACACCTTC.

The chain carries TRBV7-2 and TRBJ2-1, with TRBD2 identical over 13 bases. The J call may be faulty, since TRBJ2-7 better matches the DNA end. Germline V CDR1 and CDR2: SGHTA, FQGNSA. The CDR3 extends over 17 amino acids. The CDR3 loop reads CASSFTSGLAGVYEQYF. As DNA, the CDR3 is TGTGCCAGCAGCTTCACTTCAGGACTAGCGGGAGTCTACGAGCAGTACTTC.

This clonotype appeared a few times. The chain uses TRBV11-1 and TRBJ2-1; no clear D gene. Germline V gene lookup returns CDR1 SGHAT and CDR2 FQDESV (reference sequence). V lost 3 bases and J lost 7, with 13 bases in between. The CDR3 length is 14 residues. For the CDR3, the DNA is TGTGCCAGCAGCTTGAGTATGAAAGTTAATGAGCAGTTCTTC. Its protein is CASSLSMKVNEQFF.

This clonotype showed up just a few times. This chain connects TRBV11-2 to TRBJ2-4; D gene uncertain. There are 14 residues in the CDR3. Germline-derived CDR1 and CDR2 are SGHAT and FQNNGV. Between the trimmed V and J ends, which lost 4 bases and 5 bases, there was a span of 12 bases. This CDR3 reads CASSSSWAENIQYF. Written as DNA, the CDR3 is TGTGCCAGCAGCTCCTCGTGGGCCGAAAACATTCAGTACTTC.

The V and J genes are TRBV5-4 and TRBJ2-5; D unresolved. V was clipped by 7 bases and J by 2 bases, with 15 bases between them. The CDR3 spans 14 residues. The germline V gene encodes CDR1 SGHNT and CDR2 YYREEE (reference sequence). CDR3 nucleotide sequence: TGTGCCAGCCAGTACATGGAATTACAAGAGACCCAGTACTTC. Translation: CASQYMELQETQYF.

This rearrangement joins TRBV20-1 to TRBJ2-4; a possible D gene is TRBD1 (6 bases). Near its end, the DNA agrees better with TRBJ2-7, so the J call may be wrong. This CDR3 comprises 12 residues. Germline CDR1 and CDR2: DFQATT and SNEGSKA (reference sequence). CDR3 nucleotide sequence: TGCAGTGCTAGAAACAGGGTCCACGAGCAGTACTTC. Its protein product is CSARNRVHEQYF.

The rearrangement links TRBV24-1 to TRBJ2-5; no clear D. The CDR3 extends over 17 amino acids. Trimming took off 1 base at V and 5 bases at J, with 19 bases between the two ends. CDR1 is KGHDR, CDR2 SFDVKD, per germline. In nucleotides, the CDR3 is TGTGCCACCAGTGATTTTAAGGCCGAACATCCTAGGGAGACCCAGTACTTC. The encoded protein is CATSDFKAEHPRETQYF.

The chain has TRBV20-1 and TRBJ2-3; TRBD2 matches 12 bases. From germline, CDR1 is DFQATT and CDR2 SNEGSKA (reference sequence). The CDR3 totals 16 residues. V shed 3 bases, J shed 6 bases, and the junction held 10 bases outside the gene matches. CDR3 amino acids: CSASSLTSGGADTQYF. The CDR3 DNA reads TGCAGTGCTAGTTCCTTGACTAGCGGGGGAGCCGATACGCAGTATTTT.

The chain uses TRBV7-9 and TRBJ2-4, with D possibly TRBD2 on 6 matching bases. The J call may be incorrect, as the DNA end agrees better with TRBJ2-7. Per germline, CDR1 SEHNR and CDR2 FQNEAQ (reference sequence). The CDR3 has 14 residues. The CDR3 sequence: CASSSPGLVSEQYF. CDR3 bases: TGTGCCAGCAGTTCGCCGGGACTGGTAAGCGAGCAGTACTTC.

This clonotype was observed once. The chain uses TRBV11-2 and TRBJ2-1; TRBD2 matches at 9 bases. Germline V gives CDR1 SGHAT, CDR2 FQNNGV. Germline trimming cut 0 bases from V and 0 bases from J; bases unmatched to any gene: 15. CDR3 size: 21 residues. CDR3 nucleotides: TGTGCCAGCAGCTTAGAGGTCGGGACTAGCCCACCTTTGAGCTCCTACAATGAGCAGTTCTTC. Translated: CASSLEVGTSPPLSSYNEQFF. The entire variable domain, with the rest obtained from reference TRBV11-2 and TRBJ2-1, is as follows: EAGVAQSPRYKIIEKRQSVAFWCNPISGHATLYWYQQILGQGPKLLIQFQNNGVVDDSQLPKDRFSAERLKGVDSTLKIQPAKLEDSAVYLCASSLEVGTSPPLSSYNEQFFGPGTRLTVL.

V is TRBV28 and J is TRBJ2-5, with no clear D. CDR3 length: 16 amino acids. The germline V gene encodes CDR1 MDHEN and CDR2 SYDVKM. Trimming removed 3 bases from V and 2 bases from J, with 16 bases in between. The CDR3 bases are TGTGCCAGCAGTTTCTTTCCCCTACGGCAGCAAGAGACCCAGTACTTC. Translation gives CASSFFPLRQQETQYF.

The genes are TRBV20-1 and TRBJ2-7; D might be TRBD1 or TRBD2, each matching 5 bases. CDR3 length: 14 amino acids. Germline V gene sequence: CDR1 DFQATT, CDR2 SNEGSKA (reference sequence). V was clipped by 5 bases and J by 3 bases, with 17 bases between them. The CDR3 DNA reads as TGCAGTGCTCGTCCGGGACGATTAGACTACGAGCAGTACTTC. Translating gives CSARPGRLDYEQYF.

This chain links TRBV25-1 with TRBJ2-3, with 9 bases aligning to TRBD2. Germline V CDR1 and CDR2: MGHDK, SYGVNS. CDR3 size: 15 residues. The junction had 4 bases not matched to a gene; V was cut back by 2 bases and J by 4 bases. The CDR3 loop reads CASSESAGGPDTQYF. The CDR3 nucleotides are TGTGCCAGCAGTGAAAGTGCGGGAGGGCCAGATACGCAGTATTTT.

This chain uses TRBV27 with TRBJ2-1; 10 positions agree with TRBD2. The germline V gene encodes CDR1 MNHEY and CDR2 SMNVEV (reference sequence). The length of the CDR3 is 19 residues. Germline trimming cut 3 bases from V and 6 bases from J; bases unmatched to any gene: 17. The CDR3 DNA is TGTGCCAGCAGTTTGGGGCTAGCGGGAGTCTGGCCCCACGGCAATGAGCAGTTCTTC. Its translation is CASSLGLAGVWPHGNEQFF.

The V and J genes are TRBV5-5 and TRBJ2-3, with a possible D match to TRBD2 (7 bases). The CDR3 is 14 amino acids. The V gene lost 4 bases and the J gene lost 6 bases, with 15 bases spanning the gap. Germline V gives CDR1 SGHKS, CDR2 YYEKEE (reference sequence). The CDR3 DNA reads TGTGCCAGCAGCCTCGGGGGGCTCGAGGATACGCAGTATTTT. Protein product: CASSLGGLEDTQYF.

The CDR3 DNA sequence: TGTGCCAGCAGCCTCCCGGCAGGGGGCCACTACGAGCAGTACTTC. Translating it yields CASSLPAGGHYEQYF. The V and J genes are TRBV11-2 and TRBJ2-7; TRBD1 matches 8 bases. The CDR3 spans 15 residues. V lost 5 bases, J lost 3 bases, and 9 bases stayed unmatched. Germline V CDR1 and CDR2: SGHAT, FQNNGV.

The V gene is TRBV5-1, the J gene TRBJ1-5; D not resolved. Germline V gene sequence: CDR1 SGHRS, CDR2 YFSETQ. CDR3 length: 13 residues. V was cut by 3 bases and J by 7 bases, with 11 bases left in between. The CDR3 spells CASSWEADQPQHF. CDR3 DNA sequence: TGCGCCAGCAGCTGGGAGGCAGACCAGCCCCAGCATTTT.

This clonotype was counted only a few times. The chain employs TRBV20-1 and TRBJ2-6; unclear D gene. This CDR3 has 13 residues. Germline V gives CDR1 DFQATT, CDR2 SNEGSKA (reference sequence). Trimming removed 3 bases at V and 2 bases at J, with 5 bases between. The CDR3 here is CSARGTGANVLTF. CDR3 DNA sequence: TGCAGTGCTAGGGGAACTGGGGCCAACGTCCTGACTTTC.

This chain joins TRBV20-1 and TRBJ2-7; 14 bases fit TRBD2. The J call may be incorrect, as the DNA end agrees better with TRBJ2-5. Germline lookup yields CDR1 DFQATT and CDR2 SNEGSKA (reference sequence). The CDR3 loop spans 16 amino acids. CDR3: CSVAGTSGRGGRTQYF. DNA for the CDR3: TGCAGTGTCGCCGGGACTAGCGGGAGAGGGGGGAGGACCCAGTACTTC.

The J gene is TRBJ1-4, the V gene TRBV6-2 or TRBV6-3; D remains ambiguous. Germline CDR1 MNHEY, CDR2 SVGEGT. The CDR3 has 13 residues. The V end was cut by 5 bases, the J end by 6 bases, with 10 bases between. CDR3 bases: TGTGCCAGCAGTGGCAAGCTCGATGAAAAACTGTTTTTT. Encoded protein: CASSGKLDEKLFF.